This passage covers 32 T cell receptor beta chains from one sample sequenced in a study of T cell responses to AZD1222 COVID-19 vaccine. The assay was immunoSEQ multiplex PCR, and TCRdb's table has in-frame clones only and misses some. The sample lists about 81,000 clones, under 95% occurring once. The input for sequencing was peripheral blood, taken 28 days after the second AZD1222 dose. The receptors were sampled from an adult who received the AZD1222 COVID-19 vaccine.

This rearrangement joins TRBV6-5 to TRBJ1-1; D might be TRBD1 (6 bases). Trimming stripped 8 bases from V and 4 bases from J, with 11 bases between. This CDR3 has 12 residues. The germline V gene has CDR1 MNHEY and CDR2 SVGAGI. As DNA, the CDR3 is TGTGCCAGCGGGGGGCGGGTCACTGAAGCTTTCTTT. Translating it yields CASGGRVTEAFF.

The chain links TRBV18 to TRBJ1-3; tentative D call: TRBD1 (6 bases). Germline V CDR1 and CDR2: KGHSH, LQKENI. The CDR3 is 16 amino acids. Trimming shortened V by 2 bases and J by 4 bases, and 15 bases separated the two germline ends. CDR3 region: CASSPLSGDSGNTIYF. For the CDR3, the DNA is TGTGCCAGCTCACCATTATCAGGGGATTCGGGAAACACCATATATTTT.

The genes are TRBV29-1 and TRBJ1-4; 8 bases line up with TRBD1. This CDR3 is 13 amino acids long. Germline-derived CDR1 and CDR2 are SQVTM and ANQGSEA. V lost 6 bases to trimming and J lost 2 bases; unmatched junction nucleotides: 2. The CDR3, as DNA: TGCAGCGTCAGGACAGGGACTAATGAAAAACTGTTTTTT. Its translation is CSVRTGTNEKLFF.

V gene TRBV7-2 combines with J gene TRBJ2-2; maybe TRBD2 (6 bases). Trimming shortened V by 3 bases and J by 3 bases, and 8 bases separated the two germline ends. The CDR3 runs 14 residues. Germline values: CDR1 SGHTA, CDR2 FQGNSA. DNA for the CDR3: TGTGCCAGCAGCTTGAGCGGGTACACCGGGGAGCTGTTTTTT. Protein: CASSLSGYTGELFF.

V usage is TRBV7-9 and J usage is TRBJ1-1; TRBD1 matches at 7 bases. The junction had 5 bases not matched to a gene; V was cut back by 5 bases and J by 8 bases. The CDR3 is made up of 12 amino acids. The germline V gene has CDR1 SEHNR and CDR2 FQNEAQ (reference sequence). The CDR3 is CASSVRGLEAFF. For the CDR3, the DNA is TGTGCCAGCAGCGTTAGGGGGCTCGAAGCTTTCTTT. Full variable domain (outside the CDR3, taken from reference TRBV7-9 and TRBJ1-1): DTGVSQNPRHKITKRGQNVTFRCDPISEHNRLYWYRQTLGQGPEFLTYFQNEAQLEKSRLLSDRFSAERPKGSFSTLEIQRTEQGDSAMYLCASSVRGLEAFFGQGTRLTVV.

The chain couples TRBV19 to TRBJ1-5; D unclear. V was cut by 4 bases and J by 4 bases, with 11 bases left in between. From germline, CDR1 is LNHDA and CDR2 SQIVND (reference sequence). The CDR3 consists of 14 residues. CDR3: CASSSGQWNQPQHF. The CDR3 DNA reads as TGTGCCAGTAGTAGTGGCCAATGGAATCAGCCCCAGCATTTT.

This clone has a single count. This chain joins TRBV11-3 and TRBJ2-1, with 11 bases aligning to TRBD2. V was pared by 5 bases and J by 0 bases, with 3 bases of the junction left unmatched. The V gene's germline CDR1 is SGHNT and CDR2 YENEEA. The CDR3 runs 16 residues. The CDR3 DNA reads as TGTGCCAGCAGCCTCACTAGCGGGAGCTCCTACAATGAGCAGTTCTTC. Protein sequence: CASSLTSGSSYNEQFF.

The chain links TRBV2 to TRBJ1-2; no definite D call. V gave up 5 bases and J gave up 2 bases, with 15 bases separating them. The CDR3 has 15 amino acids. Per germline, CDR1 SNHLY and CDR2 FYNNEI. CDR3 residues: CASSQSGLGNYGYTF. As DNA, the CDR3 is TGTGCCAGCAGTCAGTCCGGACTGGGAAACTATGGCTACACCTTC.

The DNA for the CDR3 is TGTGCCAGCGGACTATCGGGGGAGACCCAGTACTTC. This gives the protein CASGLSGETQYF. This rearrangement joins TRBV5-5 to TRBJ2-5; D might be TRBD2 (6 bases). V was trimmed by 7 bases and J by 5 bases, leaving 12 bases between them. Germline V gene lookup returns CDR1 SGHKS and CDR2 YYEKEE (reference sequence). The CDR3 contains 12 residues.

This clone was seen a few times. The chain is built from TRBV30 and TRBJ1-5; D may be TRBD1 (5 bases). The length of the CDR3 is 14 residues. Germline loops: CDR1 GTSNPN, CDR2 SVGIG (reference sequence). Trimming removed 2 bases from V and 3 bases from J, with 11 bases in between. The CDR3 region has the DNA TGTGCCTGGAGTCGCAGGGACCTCAATCAGCCCCAGCATTTT. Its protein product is CAWSRRDLNQPQHF.

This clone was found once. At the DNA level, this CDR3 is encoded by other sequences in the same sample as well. The CDR3 region is CSVEPDRGYEQYF. CDR3 nucleotides: TGCAGCGTTGAGCCGGACAGGGGATACGAGCAGTACTTC. The chain links TRBV29-1 to TRBJ2-7; 9 positions match TRBD1. The CDR3 is 13 residues long. Unmatched junction bases numbered 4, after V lost 3 bases and J lost 4 bases. In germline, CDR1 is SQVTM, CDR2 ANQGSEA.

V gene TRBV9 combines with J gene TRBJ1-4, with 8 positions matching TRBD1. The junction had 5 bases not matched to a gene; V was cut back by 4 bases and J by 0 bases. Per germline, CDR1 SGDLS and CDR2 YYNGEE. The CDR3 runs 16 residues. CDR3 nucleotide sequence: TGTGCCAGCAGCTCCGGGACAGGAGCAACTAATGAAAAACTGTTTTTT. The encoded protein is CASSSGTGATNEKLFF.

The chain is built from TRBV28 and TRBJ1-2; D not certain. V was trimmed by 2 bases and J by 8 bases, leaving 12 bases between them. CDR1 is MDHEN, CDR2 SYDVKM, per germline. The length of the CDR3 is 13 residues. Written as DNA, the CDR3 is TGTGCCAGCAGTTTAGTGGCTGGGGAGGGCTACACCTTC. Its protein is CASSLVAGEGYTF.

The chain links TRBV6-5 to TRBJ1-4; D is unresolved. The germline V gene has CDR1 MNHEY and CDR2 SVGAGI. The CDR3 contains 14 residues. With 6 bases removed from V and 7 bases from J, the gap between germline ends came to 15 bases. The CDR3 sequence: CASSPGSTLEKLFF. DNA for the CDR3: TGTGCCAGCAGCCCGGGAAGTACGCTTGAAAAACTGTTTTTT.

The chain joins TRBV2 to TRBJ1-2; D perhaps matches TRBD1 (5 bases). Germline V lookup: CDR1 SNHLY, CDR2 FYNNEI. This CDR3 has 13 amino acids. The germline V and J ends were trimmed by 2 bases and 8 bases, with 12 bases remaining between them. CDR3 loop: CASSELGGTGYTF. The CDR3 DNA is TGTGCCAGCAGTGAACTTGGGGGAACCGGCTACACCTTC.

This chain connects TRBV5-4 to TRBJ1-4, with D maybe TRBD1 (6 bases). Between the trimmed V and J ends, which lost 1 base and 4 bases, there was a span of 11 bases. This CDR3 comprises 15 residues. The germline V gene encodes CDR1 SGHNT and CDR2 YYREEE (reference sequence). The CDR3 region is CASSLRTAGNEKLFF. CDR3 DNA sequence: TGTGCCAGCAGCTTGCGGACAGCGGGTAATGAAAAACTGTTTTTT.

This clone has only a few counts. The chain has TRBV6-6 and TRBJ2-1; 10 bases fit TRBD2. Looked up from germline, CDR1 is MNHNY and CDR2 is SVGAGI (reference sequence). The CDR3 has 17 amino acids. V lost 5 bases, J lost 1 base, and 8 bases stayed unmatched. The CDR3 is CASSLFYSGRSYNEQFF. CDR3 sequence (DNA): TGTGCCAGCAGTCTTTTTTATAGCGGGAGGTCCTACAATGAGCAGTTCTTC.

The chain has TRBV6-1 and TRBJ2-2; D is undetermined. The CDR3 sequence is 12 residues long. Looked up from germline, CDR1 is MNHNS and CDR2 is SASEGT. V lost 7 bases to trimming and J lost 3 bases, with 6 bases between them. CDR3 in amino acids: CASTRDTGELFF. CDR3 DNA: TGTGCCAGCACAAGGGACACCGGGGAGCTGTTTTTT.

The CDR3 reads CATSSEQGATAPYNSPLHF. The CDR3, as DNA: TGTGCCACCAGCAGCGAACAGGGGGCCACAGCCCCGTATAATTCACCCCTCCACTTT. The chain carries TRBV15 and TRBJ1-6; the match to TRBD1 covers 9 bases. CDR3 length: 19 amino acids. Losses at the gene ends were 3 bases for V and 4 bases for J; bases not matched to a gene: 13. From germline, CDR1 is LNHNV and CDR2 YYDKDF (reference sequence).

The CDR3: CASRSGDRVGLEQYF. The CDR3 DNA sequence: TGTGCCAGCAGGTCAGGGGACAGGGTAGGTCTCGAGCAGTACTTC. The chain carries TRBV28 and TRBJ2-7; 9 nucleotides align to TRBD1. Trimming cost V 6 bases and J 6 bases; bases outside gene matches: 12. The CDR3 runs to 15 residues. The germline V gene has CDR1 MDHEN and CDR2 SYDVKM.

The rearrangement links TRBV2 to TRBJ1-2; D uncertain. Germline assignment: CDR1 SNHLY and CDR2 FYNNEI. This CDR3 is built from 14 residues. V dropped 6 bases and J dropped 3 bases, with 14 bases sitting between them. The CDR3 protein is CASSDAPPDYGYTF. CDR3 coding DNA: TGTGCCAGCAGCGATGCGCCCCCGGACTATGGCTACACCTTC. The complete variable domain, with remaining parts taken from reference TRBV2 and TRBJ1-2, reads EPEVTQTPSHQVTQMGQEVILRCVPISNHLYFYWYRQILGQKVEFLVSFYNNEISEKSEIFDDQFSVERPDGSNFTLKIRSTKLEDSAMYFCASSDAPPDYGYTFGSGTRLTVV.

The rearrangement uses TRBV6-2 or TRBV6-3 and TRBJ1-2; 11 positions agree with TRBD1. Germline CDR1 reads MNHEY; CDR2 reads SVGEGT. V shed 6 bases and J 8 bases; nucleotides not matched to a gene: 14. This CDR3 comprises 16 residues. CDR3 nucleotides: TGTGCCAGCAGCCGCGGGACAGGGGGTTCGGACCGGGGCTACACCTTC. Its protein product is CASSRGTGGSDRGYTF.

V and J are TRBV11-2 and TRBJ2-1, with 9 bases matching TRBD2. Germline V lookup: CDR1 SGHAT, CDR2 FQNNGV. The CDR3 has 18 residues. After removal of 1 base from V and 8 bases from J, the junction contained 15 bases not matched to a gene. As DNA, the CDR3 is TGTGCCAGCAGCTTAGGTGCGTCGTCCCTAGCGGGAACGCATGAGCAGTTCTTC. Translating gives CASSLGASSLAGTHEQFF. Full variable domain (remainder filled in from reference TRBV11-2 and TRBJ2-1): EAGVAQSPRYKIIEKRQSVAFWCNPISGHATLYWYQQILGQGPKLLIQFQNNGVVDDSQLPKDRFSAERLKGVDSTLKIQPAKLEDSAVYLCASSLGASSLAGTHEQFFGPGTRLTVL.

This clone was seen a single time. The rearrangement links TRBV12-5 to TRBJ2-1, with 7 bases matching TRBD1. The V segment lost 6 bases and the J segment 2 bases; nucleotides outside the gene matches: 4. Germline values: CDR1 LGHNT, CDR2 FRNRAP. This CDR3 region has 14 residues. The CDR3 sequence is CASGPDRTYNEQFF. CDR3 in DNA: TGTGCTAGTGGCCCGGACAGGACCTACAATGAGCAGTTCTTC.

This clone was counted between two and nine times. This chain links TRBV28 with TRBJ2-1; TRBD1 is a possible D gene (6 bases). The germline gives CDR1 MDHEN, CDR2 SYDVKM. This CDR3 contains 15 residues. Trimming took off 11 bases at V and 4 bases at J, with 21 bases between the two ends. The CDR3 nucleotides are TGTGCCGCCCTCCCCCTGGACAGCTATTACAATGAGCAGTTCTTC. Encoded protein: CAALPLDSYYNEQFF.

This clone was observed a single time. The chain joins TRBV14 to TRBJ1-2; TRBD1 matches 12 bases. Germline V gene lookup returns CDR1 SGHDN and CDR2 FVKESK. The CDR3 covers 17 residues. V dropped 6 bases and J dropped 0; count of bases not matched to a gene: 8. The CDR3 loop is CASSPGTGGNSNYGYTF. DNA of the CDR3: TGTGCCAGCAGTCCCGGGACAGGGGGCAACTCTAACTATGGCTACACCTTC.

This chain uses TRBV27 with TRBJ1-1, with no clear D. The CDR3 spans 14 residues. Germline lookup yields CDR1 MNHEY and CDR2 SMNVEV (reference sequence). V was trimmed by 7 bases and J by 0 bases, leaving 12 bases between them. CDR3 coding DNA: TGTGCCAGCATAGGGCAGGATTTGAACACTGAAGCTTTCTTT. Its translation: CASIGQDLNTEAFF.

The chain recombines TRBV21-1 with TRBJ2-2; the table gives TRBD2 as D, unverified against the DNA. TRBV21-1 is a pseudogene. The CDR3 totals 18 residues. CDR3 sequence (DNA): TGTGCCAGCAGCAAAGGACACGGGGTAAGAGTGTACACCGGGGAGCTGTTTTTT. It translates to CASSKGHGVRVYTGELFF.

The CDR3 DNA reads as TGTGCCACCAGCAGCCACGGGGGACGGATCGACTACGAGCAGTACTTC. Translated, it gives CATSSHGGRIDYEQYF. V gene TRBV15 combines with J gene TRBJ2-7, with TRBD2 as a possible D gene (6 bases). Germline loops: CDR1 LNHNV, CDR2 YYDKDF (reference sequence). The CDR3 is 16 residues long. V lost 3 bases and J 3 bases, leaving 18 bases between the germline ends.

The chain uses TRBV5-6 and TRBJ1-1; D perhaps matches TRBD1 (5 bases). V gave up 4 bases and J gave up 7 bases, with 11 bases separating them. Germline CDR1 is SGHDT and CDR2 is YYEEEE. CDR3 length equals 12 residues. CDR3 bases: TGTGCCAGCAGCCTGGGACGGAATGAAGCTTTCTTT. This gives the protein CASSLGRNEAFF.

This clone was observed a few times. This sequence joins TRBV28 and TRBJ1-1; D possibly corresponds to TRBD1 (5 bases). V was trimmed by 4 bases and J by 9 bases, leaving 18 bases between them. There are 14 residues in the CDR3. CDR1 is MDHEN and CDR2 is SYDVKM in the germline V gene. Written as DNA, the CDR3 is TGTGCCAGCAGTTACTTCGGGGCAGGCCTACAAGCTTTCTTT. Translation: CASSYFGAGLQAFF.

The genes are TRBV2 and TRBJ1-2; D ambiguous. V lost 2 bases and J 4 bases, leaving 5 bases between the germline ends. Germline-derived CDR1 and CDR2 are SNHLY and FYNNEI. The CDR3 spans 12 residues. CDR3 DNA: TGTGCCAGCAGTGAACAGTCCTATGGCTACACCTTC. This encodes CASSEQSYGYTF.